This TCR beta chain came from a study of cytomegalovirus exposure and HLA in healthy donors. This clone was seen just once. Generated by immunoSEQ multiplex PCR, the TCRdb table keeps only in-frame clones and is missing some. The sample records under 250,000 clones, around nine tenths being singletons. The CDR3 is made up of 11 amino acids. The germline CDR1 and CDR2 sequences are MNHEY and SMNVEV (reference sequence). Trimming removed 4 bases from V and 11 bases from J, with 11 bases in between. The source is a young man in good health and CMV-seronegative. The gene calls are TRBV27 and TRBJ1-1; a weak D match, TRBD1 (6 bases). Material for sequencing was PBMCs. In nucleotides, the CDR3 is TGTGCCAGCAGTTCCAGGGGTTGGGCTTTCTTT. Translating it yields CASSSRGWAFF.